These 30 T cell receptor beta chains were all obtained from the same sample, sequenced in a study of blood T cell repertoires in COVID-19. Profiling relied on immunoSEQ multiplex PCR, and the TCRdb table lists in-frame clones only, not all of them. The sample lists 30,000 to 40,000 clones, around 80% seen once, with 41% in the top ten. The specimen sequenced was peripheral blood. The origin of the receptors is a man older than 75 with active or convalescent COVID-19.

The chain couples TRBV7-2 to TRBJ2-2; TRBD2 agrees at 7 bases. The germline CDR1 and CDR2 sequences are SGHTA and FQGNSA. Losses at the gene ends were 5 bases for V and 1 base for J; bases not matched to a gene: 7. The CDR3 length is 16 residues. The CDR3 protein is CASSPFLAVNTGELFF. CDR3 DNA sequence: TGTGCCAGCAGCCCGTTCCTAGCGGTGAACACCGGGGAGCTGTTTTTT.

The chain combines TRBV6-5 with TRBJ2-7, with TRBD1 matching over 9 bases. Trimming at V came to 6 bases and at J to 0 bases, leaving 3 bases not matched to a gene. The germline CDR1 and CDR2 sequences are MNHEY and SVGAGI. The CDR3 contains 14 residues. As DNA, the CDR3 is TGTGCCAGCAGGCGGACAGGGGACTCCTACGAGCAGTACTTC. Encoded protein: CASRRTGDSYEQYF.

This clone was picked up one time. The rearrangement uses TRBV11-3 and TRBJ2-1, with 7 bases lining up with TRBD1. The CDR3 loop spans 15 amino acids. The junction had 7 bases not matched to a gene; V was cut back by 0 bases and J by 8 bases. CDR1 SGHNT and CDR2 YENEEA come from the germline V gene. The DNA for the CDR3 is TGTGCCAGCAGCTTAGAGACAGGGTGGATCGATGAGCAGTTCTTC. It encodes CASSLETGWIDEQFF. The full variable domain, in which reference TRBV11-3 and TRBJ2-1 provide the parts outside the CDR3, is EAGVVQSPRYKIIEKKQPVAFWCNPISGHNTLYWYLQNLGQGPELLIRYENEEAVDDSQLPKDRFSAERLKGVDSTLKIQPAELGDSAVYLCASSLETGWIDEQFFGPGTRLTVL.

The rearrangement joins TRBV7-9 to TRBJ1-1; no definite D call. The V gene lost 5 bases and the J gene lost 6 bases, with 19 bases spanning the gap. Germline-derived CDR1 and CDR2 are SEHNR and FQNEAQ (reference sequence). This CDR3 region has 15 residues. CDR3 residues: CASSGRRQDNAEAFF. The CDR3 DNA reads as TGTGCCAGCAGCGGCCGACGGCAGGATAACGCTGAAGCTTTCTTT. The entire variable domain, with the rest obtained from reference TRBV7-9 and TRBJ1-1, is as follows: DTGVSQNPRHKITKRGQNVTFRCDPISEHNRLYWYRQTLGQGPEFLTYFQNEAQLEKSRLLSDRFSAERPKGSFSTLEIQRTEQGDSAMYLCASSGRRQDNAEAFFGQGTRLTVV.

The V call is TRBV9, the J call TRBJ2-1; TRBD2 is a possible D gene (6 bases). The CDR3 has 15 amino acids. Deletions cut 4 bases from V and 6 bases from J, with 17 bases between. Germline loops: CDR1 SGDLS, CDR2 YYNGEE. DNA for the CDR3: TGTGCCAGCAGCCCCCGACTAGGCGCCTCCAATGAGCAGTTCTTC. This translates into CASSPRLGASNEQFF.

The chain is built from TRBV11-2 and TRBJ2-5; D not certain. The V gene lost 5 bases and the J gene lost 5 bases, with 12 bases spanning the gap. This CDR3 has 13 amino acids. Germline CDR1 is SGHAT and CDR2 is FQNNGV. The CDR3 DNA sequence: TGTGCCAGCAGCATCAGGTTTCAGGAGACCCAGTACTTC. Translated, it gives CASSIRFQETQYF. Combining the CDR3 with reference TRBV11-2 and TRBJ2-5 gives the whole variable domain EAGVAQSPRYKIIEKRQSVAFWCNPISGHATLYWYQQILGQGPKLLIQFQNNGVVDDSQLPKDRFSAERLKGVDSTLKIQPAKLEDSAVYLCASSIRFQETQYFGPGTRLLVL.

The DNA of the CDR3 is TGTGCCAGCAGTGACAACAGGGGGCCCTATGAAAAACTGTTTTTT. It specifies CASSDNRGPYEKLFF. The chain has TRBV6-1 and TRBJ1-4; TRBD1 aligns across 9 bases. The ends lost 3 bases at V and 6 bases at J; junction bases unmatched: 5. The CDR3 is 15 residues long. From germline, CDR1 is MNHNS and CDR2 SASEGT.

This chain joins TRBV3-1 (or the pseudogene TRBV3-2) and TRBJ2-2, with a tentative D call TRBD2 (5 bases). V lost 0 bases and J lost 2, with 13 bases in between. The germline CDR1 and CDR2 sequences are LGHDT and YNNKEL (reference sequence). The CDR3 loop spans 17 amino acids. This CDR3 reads CASSQDLVLANTGELFF. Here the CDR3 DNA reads TGTGCCAGCAGCCAAGATTTAGTCCTAGCTAACACCGGGGAGCTGTTTTTT.

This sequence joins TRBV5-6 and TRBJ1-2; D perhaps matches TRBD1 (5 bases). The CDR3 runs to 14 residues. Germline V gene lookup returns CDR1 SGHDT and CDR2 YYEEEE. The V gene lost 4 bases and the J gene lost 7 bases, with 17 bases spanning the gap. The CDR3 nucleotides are TGTGCCAGCAGCCCCCGGTCCACGGGGGTTGGCTACACCTTC. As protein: CASSPRSTGVGYTF.

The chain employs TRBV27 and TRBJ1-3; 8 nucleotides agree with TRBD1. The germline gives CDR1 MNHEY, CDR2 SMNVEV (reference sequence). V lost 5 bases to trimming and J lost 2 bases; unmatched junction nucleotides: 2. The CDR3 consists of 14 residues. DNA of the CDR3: TGTGCCAGCAGTCTCAGGGGGCCTGGAAACACCATATATTTT. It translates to CASSLRGPGNTIYF.

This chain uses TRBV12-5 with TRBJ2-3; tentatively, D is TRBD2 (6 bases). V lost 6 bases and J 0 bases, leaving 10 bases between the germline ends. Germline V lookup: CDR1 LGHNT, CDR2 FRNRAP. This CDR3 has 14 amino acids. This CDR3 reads CASGGTLSTDTQYF. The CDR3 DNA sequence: TGTGCTAGTGGCGGGACTCTTAGCACAGATACGCAGTATTTT.

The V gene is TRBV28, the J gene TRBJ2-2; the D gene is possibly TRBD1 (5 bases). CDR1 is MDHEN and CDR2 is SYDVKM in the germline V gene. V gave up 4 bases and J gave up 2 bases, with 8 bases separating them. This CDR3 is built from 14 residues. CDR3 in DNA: TGTGCCAGCAGTTCTGGGGCAAACACCGGGGAGCTGTTTTTT. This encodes CASSSGANTGELFF.

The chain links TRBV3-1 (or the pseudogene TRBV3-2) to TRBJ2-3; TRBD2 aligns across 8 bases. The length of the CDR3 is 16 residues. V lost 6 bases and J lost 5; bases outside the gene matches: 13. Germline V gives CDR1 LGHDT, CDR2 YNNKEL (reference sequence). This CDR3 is CASSAGGPHRGDTQYF. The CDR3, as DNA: TGTGCCAGCAGTGCGGGAGGCCCCCACCGGGGAGATACGCAGTATTTT.

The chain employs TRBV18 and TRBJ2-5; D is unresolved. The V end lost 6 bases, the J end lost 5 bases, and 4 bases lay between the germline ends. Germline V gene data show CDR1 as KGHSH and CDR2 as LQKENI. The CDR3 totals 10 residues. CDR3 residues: CASSEETQYF. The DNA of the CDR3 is TGTGCCAGCTCGGAGGAGACCCAGTACTTC.

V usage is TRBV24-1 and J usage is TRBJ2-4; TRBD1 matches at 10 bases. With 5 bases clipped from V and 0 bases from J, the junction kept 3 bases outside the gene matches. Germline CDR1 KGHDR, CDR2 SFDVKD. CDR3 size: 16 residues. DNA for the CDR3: TGTGCCACCAGTGTTGGGACAGGGGTAGCCAAAAACATTCAGTACTTC. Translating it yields CATSVGTGVAKNIQYF.

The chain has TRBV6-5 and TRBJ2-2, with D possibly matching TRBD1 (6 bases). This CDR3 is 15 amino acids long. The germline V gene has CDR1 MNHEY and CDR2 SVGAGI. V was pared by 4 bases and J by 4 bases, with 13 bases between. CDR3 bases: TGTGCCAGCAGTTTCACCAGGGGAGTCACCGGGGAGCTGTTTTTT. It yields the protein CASSFTRGVTGELFF.

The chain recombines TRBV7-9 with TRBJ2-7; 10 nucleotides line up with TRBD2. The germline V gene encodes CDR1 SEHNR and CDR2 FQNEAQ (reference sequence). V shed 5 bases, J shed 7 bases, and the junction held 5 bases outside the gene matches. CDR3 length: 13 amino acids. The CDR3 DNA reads TGTGCCAGCAGCCCTAGCGGGAGTAGTGAGCAGTACTTC. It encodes CASSPSGSSEQYF.

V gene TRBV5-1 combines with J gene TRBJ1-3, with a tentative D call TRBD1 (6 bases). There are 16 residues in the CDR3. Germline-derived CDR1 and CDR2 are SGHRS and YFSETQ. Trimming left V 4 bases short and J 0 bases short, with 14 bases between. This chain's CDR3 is CASSGNRVASGNTIYF. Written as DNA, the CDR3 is TGCGCCAGCAGCGGCAACAGGGTTGCCTCTGGAAACACCATATATTTT.

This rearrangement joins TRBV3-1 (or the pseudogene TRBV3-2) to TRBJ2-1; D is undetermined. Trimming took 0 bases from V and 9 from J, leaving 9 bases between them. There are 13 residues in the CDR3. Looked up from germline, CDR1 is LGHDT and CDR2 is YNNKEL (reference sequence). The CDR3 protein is CASSQDAAREQFF. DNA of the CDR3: TGTGCCAGCAGCCAAGATGCCGCGCGTGAGCAGTTCTTC.

CDR3: CAWSVTTSDYNEQFF. The CDR3 DNA reads as TGTGCCTGGAGTGTTACGACTAGCGACTACAATGAGCAGTTCTTC. The V and J genes are TRBV30 and TRBJ2-1; 8 bases align to TRBD2. The V and J ends lost 0 bases and 3 bases, in that order; junction bases with no gene match: 4. The CDR3 covers 15 residues. In germline, CDR1 is GTSNPN, CDR2 SVGIG (reference sequence). Full variable domain (remainder filled in from reference TRBV30 and TRBJ2-1): SQTIHQWPATLVQPVGSPLSLECTVEGTSNPNLYWYRQAAGRGLQLLFYSVGIGQISSEVPQNLSASRPQDRQFILSSKKLLLSDSGFYLCAWSVTTSDYNEQFFGPGTRLTVL.

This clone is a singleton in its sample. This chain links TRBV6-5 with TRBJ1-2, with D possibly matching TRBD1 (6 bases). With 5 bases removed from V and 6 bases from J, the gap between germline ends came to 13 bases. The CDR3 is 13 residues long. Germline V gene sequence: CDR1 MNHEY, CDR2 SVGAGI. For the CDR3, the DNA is TGTGCCAGCAGTCTCCGGGACACACATGGCTACACCTTC. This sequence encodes CASSLRDTHGYTF.

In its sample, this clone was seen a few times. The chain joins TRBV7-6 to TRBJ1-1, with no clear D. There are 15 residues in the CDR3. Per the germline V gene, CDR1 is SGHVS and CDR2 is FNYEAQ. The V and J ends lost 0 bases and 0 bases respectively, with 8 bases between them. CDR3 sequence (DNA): TGTGCCAGCAGCTTAGCCGGGTCGATGAACACTGAAGCTTTCTTT. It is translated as CASSLAGSMNTEAFF.

The CDR3 sequence is CASSQVIGTGGSTEAFF. The CDR3, as DNA: TGTGCCAGCAGCCAAGTGATCGGGACAGGGGGGAGTACTGAAGCTTTCTTT. This chain uses TRBV3-1 (or the pseudogene TRBV3-2) with TRBJ1-1; TRBD1 aligns across 11 bases. Germline CDR1 and CDR2: LGHDT and YNNKEL (reference sequence). With V trimmed by 1 base and J by 5 bases, 9 bases remained unmatched. The CDR3 has 17 amino acids.

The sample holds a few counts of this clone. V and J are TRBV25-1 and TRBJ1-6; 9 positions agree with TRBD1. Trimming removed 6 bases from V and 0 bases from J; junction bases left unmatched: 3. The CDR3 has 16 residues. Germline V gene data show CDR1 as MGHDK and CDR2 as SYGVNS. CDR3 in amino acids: CASRGQGSSYNSPLHF. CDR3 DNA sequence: TGTGCCAGCAGAGGACAGGGGAGCTCCTATAATTCACCCCTCCACTTT.

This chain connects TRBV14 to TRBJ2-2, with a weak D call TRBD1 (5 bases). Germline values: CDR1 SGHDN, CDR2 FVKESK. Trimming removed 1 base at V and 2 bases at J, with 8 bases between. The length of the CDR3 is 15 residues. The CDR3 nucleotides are TGTGCCAGCAGCCAAGTCAGGGTAAACACCGGGGAGCTGTTTTTT. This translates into CASSQVRVNTGELFF.

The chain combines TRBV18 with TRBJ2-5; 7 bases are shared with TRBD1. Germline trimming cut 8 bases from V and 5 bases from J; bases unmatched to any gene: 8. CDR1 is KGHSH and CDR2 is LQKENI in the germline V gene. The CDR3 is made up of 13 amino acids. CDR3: CASLQGIQETQYF. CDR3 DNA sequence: TGTGCCAGCCTACAGGGGATTCAGGAGACCCAGTACTTC.

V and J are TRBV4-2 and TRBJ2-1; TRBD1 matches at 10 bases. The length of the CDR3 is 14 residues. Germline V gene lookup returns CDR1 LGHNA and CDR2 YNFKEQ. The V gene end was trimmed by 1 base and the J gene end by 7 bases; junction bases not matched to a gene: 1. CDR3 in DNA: TGTGCCAGCAGCCAAGGACAGGGGGCTAATGAGCAGTTCTTC. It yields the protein CASSQGQGANEQFF.

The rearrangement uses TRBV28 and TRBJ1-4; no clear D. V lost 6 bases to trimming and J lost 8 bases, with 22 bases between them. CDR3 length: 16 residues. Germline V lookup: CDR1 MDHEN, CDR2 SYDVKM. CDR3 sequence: CASSPRPGKMLEKLFF. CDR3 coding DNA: TGTGCCAGCAGCCCTCGCCCGGGAAAAATGCTGGAAAAACTGTTTTTT.

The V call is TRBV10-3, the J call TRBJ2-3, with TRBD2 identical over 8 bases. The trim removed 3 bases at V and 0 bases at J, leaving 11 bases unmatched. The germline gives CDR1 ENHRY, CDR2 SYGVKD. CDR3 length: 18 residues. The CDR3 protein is CAISEGLAGKSSTDTQYF. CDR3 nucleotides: TGTGCCATCAGTGAAGGTTTAGCGGGGAAGTCTAGCACAGATACGCAGTATTTT.

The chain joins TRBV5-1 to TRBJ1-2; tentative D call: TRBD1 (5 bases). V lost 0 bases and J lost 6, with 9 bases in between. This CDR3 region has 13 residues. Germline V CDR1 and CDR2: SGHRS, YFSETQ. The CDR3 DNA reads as TGCGCCAGCAGCTTGGAAGGGGCTCATGGCTACACCTTC. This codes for CASSLEGAHGYTF.